These T cell receptor beta chains were read from a single sample in a study of tumor and adjacent non-tumor tissue in lung cancer. MiXCR was run by TCRdb on the multiplex PCR reads, yielding one entry per CDR3 protein. The sample has under 150,000 distinct CDR3 sequences, around two thirds seen once. The sequencing sample was made of lung tumor tissue. Receptors were obtained from a man aged 60 to 69 with small cell lung cancer. The CDR3 runs from the conserved cysteine through the conserved F or W. The D gene is left open where the match is weak. The size field is filled for only some rows; it gives once, few, many or a size class.

d_call	v_call	j_call	clone_size	cdr3_nt	cdr3_aa
.	TRBV20-1	TRBJ2-7	.	TGCAGTGCTCGGGGGGCTGAATACGAGCAGTACTTC	CSARGAEYEQYF
.	TRBV14	TRBJ1-1	.	TGTGCCGGCAGCCAGCTCGTGAACACTGAAGCTTTCTTT	CAGSQLVNTEAFF
.	TRBV20-1	TRBJ1-3	many	TGCAGTGCTCGGGGACACCGCTCTGGAAACACCATATATTTT	CSARGHRSGNTIYF
TRBD1	TRBV29-1	TRBJ1-2	.	TGCAGCGTCACCCGGGACAGGGGGCTTTCAATTGGTAGCTACACCTTC	CSVTRDRGLSIGSYTF
.	TRBV20-1	TRBJ2-7	once	TGCAGTGCTAGAGACCCAGCCTCCGTTGCGAGAGGGTACGAGCAGTACTTC	CSARDPASVARGYEQYF
.	TRBV20-1	TRBJ2-6	.	TGCAGTGCTAGATCAGGATCTGGGGCCAACGTCCTGACTTTC	CSARSGSGANVLTF
.	TRBV6-6	TRBJ2-3	many	TGTGCCAGCAGTCAACACTCGACCCCAGATACGCAGTATTTT	CASSQHSTPDTQYF
TRBD2	TRBV6-6	TRBJ2-2	.	TGTGCAAGCAGTTCCCTGGGTGGGACTAGTTACTGGGAACTGTTTTTT	CASSSLGGTSYWELFF
.	TRBV11-2	TRBJ1-2	few	TGTGCCAGCAGAGCTACGGGGATGGAACTCCGCGGCTACACCTTC	CASRATGMELRGYTF
.	TRBV11-3	TRBJ2-1	few	TGTGTTAGCAGCTTAGAGGGCGGAGGATCCCTTCTTTATGATGAGCAGTTCTTC	CVSSLEGGGSLLYDEQFF
.	TRBV6-1	TRBJ1-1	.	TGTGCCAGCAGTGGACGGGGAAACACTGAAGATTTCTTT	CASSGRGNTEDFF
TRBD1	TRBV11-2	TRBJ2-5	.	TGTGCCAGCAGCGTAACAGGGGCCCAATACTTC	CASSVTGAQYF
.	TRBV10-3	TRBJ2-2	.	TGTGCCATCATGGGATCCAGTGGAAGAAACACCGGGGAGCTGTTTTTT	CAIMGSSGRNTGELFF
.	TRBV29-1	TRBJ1-1	many	TGTATCATAGACCTGAACACTGAAGCTTTCTTT	CIIDLNTEAFF
.	TRBV20-1	TRBJ2-3	many	TGCAGTGCTAAAGGGGGTGGGAGCGGGAGCACAGATACGCAGTATTTT	CSAKGGGSGSTDTQYF
.	TRBV5-5	TRBJ2-2	.	TGTGCCAGTAGGGCAGGGGGGGCCGGGGAGCTGTTTTTT	CASRAGGAGELFF
.	TRBV4-1	TRBJ1-5	.	TGCGCCAGCAGCCAAGTTGGGTCGGATGGTAATCAGCCACAGCATTTT	CASSQVGSDGNQPQHF
.	TRBV11-1	TRBJ2-7	medium-sized	TGTGCCAGCAGCTTAAGCCAGGGATCCTACGAGCAGTACTTC	CASSLSQGSYEQYF
.	TRBV7-9	TRBJ1-6	.	TGTGCCAGCAGCTTTGGCACAGGGTACTCACCCCTCCACTTT	CASSFGTGYSPLHF
TRBD2	TRBV6-5	TRBJ2-4	.	TGTGCCAGCAGATCCCCCCTAGCGGGGTCAAAAAACATTCAGTACTTC	CASRSPLAGSKNIQYF
.	TRBV6-5	TRBJ2-3	.	TGTTCCAGCAGCCCCATGGGAGCTAGCATAGATACGCAGTATTTT	CSSSPMGASIDTQYF
.	TRBV11-1	TRBJ2-1	.	TGTGCCAGCAGCTTAATCTCGGCGGGGATGCCCCTCTACGATGAGCAGTTCTTC	CASSLISAGMPLYDEQFF
.	TRBV5-5	TRBJ2-2	.	TGTGCCAGCAGCAGAACTAGCAGGAGGGCCGGTAGCATCGGGGAGCTGTTTTTT	CASSRTSRRAGSIGELFF
TRBD2	TRBV20-1	TRBJ2-1	many	TGCAGCCATCTAGCGGGAAGGGGCAATGAGCAGTTCTTC	CSHLAGRGNEQFF
.	TRBV12-3/TRBV12-4	TRBJ1-5	.	TGTGCCAGCAGCCTCGGGCTAGGCCAGCCCCAGCATTTT	CASSLGLGQPQHF
TRBD1	TRBV18	TRBJ2-4	.	TGTGCCAGCTCACCACTGACAGGGGGCACAGCCAAAAACATTCAGTACTTC	CASSPLTGGTAKNIQYF
.	TRBV4-1	TRBJ1-1	.	TGCGCCAGCAGCCAAGATCAACGGATGAACACTGAAGCTTTCTTT	CASSQDQRMNTEAFF
.	TRBV20-1	TRBJ2-5	few	TGCAGTGCTAGCCCGCAGGACTTAAGAGAGACCCAGTACTTC	CSASPQDLRETQYF
.	TRBV12-3/TRBV12-4	TRBJ1-5	.	TGTGCCAACAGTTTAGAGGGCGGGGGCAATCAGCCCCGGCATTTT	CANSLEGGGNQPRHF
.	TRBV4-1	TRBJ1-2	few	TGCGCCAGCAGCCAGGAGGCCGGGGGCGGCTACACCTTC	CASSQEAGGGYTF
TRBD2	TRBV4-1	TRBJ2-1	.	TGCGCCAGCAGCCTAAAGACTAGCGCTTCCTACAACGAGCAGCTCTTC	CASSLKTSASYNEQLF
TRBD1	TRBV20-1	TRBJ1-3	few	TGCAGTGCTAGGGGGGGGACAGATCCTGGAAACACCATATATTTT	CSARGGTDPGNTIYF
.	TRBV5-1	TRBJ1-6	.	TGCGCCAGCAGCTCCGGGGATTCACCCCTCCACTTT	CASSSGDSPLHF
.	TRBV12-3/TRBV12-4	TRBJ1-5	.	TGCACCAGCAGTCCTACTGGATTGTACAATCAGCCCCAGCATTTT	CTSSPTGLYNQPQHF
.	TRBV10-3	TRBJ2-1	.	TGTGCCATCAGTGAGTCGCCCCTGACTATCGGCTACAATGAGCAGTTCTTC	CAISESPLTIGYNEQFF
TRBD2	TRBV5-1	TRBJ2-1	once	TGCGCCTGCAGCTTGGAGTCTAGCGGGAGGAATGAACAGTTCTTC	CACSLESSGRNEQFF
.	TRBV6-5	TRBJ1-6	.	TGTGCCAGCAGTCTCAATGCCCGGGCCTCACCCCTCCACTTT	CASSLNARASPLHF
.	TRBV28	TRBJ2-5	.	TGTGCCAGCAGTTTTTTCGAGACCCAGTACTTC	CASSFFETQYF
.	TRBV12-3/TRBV12-4	TRBJ2-5	.	TGTGCCAGCAGTCACCCAGTTGGGACCGACCAAGAGACCCAGTACTTC	CASSHPVGTDQETQYF
TRBD2	TRBV29-1	TRBJ2-1	.	TGCAGCGCCCTGGATAAAACACTAGCGGTCCTAAGCTCCTACAATGAGCAGTTCTTC	CSALDKTLAVLSSYNEQFF
.	TRBV6-1	TRBJ2-3	.	TGTGCCGGCAGTGTAGAAGATATGCAGTATTTT	CAGSVEDMQYF
.	TRBV5-1	TRBJ1-5	.	TGCGCCAGCAGCTTGGCCCCGGGCGCGGAACAGCCCCAGCATTTT	CASSLAPGAEQPQHF
TRBD1	TRBV6-5	TRBJ1-2	.	TGTGCCAACAGTGGGGACAGGCCTCGCTATGGCTACACCTTC	CANSGDRPRYGYTF
.	TRBV5-1	TRBJ2-1	.	TGCACCACCAGCTTGGCAGGGTCCTACAATGAGCAGTTCTTC	CTTSLAGSYNEQFF
.	TRBV11-3	TRBJ2-1	once	TGTGCCAGCAGCTTAAGAGGGGCAGGGGTGGGCAATGGGCAGTTCTTC	CASSLRGAGVGNGQFF
.	TRBV2	TRBJ1-1	.	TGTGCCAGCAGTAGGGTAGGGAGGACTGAAGCTATCTTT	CASSRVGRTEAIF
TRBD2	TRBV11-2	TRBJ2-2	.	TGTGTCAGCAGCCAAGCGGGGGGACCCGGGGAACTGTTTTTT	CVSSQAGGPGELFF
.	TRBV5-4	TRBJ2-3	.	TGTGCCAGCAGCCGGATGGCTAGCACAGATACGCAGTTTTTT	CASSRMASTDTQFF
TRBD1	TRBV7-9	TRBJ1-1	.	TGTGCCGGCAGCCGACCGACAGGGAGAAACACTGAAGCTTTCTTT	CAGSRPTGRNTEAFF
.	TRBV5-1	TRBJ2-1	.	TGCGCCAGCAGCTTGTTCAATGAGCAGTTCTTC	CASSLFNEQFF
.	TRBV11-1	TRBJ2-5	.	TGTGCCAGCAGCGCCGGGGGACGGTCGGGGAACCGAGAGTCCCAGTACTTC	CASSAGGRSGNRESQYF